The text below deals with one T cell receptor (beta chain). This clone was recorded once. Which antigen it targets is not known. No much larger clone exists at a distance of one base, and base qualities are not known. A MiSeq instrument was used for deep resolution sequencing, which targeted depths ranging from 1 in 1 million up to 1 in 200,000 T cells, with coverage averaging 10x for each clonotype. The immunoSEQ hsTCRB Kit was used to generate the TCR beta libraries. The original methods were these. Data were analyzed with ImmunoSEQ Data Assistant and ImmunoSEQ Analyzer, with V, D and J genes assigned per IMGT definitions. Clonality, with values ranging from 0 to 1, was calculated as one minus the normalized Shannon entropy of productive rearrangement frequencies. Only overrepresented clonotypes making up at least 0.05% of the repertoire of each patient were included in the public clonotype analysis. Roughly 13 age-matched healthy donor repertoires from immuneACCESS served as clonality controls. TCRdb holds this immuneACCESS table with in-frame rearrangements only. Some clones are missing; in checked studies, unresolved V genes explain under half, and the rest has no known cause. V, J and clone size are those of that table, while D and trimming were read from the DNA. This sample lists approximately 150,000 clones; approximately 91% were detected once. The leading ten clones occupy around 3% of the sample.

In the paper's terms, the time point label means: progressive disease on ibrutinib. For TCR beta library preparation, around 1.8 micrograms of genomic DNA were extracted from the cryopreserved PBMCs. Longitudinal blood samples from CLL patients on ibrutinib monotherapy underwent high-throughput TCR beta sequencing. The patients were enrolled in a single-center, open-label phase 2 trial of ibrutinib monotherapy. The sample comes from a study of cytotoxic CD8 clonotypes in ibrutinib-treated CLL (dated by TCRdb to the early 2020s). About the study as a whole: In this cohort, around 14 patients were treatment-naive and 11 to 12 were relapsed/refractory, while some 18 had unmutated IGHV. Responses were partial in roughly 25 patients and complete in 2; after median about 63 months follow-up, 14 stayed in remission and roughly twelve progressed. Response samples were obtained after a median of around eleven months of treatment, with a range of about 6 to 40 months. On average, each sample yielded some 250,000 productive templates and about 95,000 productive rearrangements. Of the 86 people in the trial, about two dozen had longitudinal samples available. Cryopreserved peripheral blood mononuclear cells were collected before treatment, at response, and at either disease progression or sustained remission. Every sample from remission and from progressive disease was obtained while the patients were still on ibrutinib. General conclusions and limits of the study: Public clonotypes were found to be uncommon and were observed to contract or remain stable during treatment; the increase in clonality was shown to reflect expansion of private clonotypes at ibrutinib response. Clonality increased at ibrutinib response, stayed stable in sustained remission, and fell back toward baseline at progression. Baseline clonality exceeded that of age-matched healthy donors and correlated strongly with circulating CD8+ T-cell counts. Lymph node repertoires were not examined, and the timing of sampling was not matched between patients in sustained remission and those whose disease progressed.

The specimen comprised PBMCs, sampled at disease progression, from a patient treated with ibrutinib. This sequence originates from a human donor with chronic lymphocytic leukemia.

Here the CDR3 is given as CASSLGTGYEQYF. Here is the DNA: TGTGCCAGCAGCTTAGGGACAGGTTACGAGCAGTACTTC. The chain was built from TRBV7-3 and TRBJ2-7, and 8 bases in between align with TRBD1. CDR1 and CDR2 (SGHTA, FQGTGA) derive from the germline V gene. The CDR3 spans 13 residues, from the cysteine through the phenylalanine. Only the CDR3 portion is preserved as DNA: 39 bases, with reading frame beginning at the first base. Trimming removed 2 bases from V and 4 bases from J; the gene matches leave 1 base unexplained.